Below, one T cell receptor (beta chain) is given with its context. PCR amplification relied on 60 Vbeta primers (plus 13 Jbeta primers). Here immunoSEQ multiplex PCR was the method, and the copy in TCRdb shows in-frame clones only, minus some. The sample contains 170,000 or so clones, roughly 80% of which appear only once. The CDR3 sequence is 12 residues long. From germline, CDR1 is ENHRY and CDR2 SYGVKD. Trimming pared 10 bases from V and 0 bases from J, leaving 10 bases between. The sample comes from a study of cytomegalovirus exposure and HLA in healthy donors. Material for sequencing was PBMCs. The rearrangement uses TRBV10-3 and TRBJ2-7; D remains unclear. The receptor's source is a woman in her 30s in good health and CMV-seronegative. CDR3 protein: CATSLSSYEQYF. DNA for the CDR3: TGTGCCACCTCTTTGAGCTCCTACGAGCAGTACTTC.